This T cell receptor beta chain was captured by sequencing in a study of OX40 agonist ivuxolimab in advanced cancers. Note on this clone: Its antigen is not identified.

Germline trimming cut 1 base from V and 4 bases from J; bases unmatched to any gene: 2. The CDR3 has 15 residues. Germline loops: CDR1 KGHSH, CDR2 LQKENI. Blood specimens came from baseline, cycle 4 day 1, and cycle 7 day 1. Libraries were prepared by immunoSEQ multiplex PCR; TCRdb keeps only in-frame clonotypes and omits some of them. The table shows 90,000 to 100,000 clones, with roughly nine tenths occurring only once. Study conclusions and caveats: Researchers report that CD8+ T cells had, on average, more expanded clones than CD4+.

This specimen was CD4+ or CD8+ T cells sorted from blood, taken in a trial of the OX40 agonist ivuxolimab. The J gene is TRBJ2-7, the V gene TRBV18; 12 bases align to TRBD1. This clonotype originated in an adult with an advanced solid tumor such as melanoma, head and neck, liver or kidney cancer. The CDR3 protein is CASSPRDRGLYEQYF. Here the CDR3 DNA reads TGTGCCAGCTCACCACGGGACAGGGGGCTTTACGAGCAGTACTTC.